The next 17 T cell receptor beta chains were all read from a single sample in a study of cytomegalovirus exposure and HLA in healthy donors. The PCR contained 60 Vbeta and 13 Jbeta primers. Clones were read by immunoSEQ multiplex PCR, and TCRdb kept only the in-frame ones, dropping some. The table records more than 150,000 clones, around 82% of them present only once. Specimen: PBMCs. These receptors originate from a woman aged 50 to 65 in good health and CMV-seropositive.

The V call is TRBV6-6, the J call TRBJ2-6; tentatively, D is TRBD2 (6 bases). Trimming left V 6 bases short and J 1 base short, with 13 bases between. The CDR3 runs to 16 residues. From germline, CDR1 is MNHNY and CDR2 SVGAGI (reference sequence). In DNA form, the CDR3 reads TGTGCCAGCAGCCCCATACGGGGGTCTGGGGCCAACGTCCTGACTTTC. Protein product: CASSPIRGSGANVLTF.

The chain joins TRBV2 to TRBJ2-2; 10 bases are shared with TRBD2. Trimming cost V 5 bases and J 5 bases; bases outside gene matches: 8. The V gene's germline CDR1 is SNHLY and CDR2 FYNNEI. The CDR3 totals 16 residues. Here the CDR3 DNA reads TGTGCCAGCAGTCCAGCGGGGGGGCCAGCAACCGGGGAGCTGTTTTTT. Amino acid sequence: CASSPAGGPATGELFF.

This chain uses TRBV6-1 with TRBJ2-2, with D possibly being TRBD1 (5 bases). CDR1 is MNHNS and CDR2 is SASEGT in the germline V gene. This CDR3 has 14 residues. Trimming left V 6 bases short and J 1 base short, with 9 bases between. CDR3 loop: CASRGQQNTGELFF. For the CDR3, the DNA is TGTGCCAGCAGGGGGCAGCAGAACACCGGGGAGCTGTTTTTT.

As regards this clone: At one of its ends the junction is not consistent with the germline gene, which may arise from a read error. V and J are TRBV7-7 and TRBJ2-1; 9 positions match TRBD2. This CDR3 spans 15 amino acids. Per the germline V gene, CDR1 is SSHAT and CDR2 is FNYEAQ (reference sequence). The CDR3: CASSLGGGALDEQFF. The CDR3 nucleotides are TGTGCTAGCAGCTTGGGCGGGGGGGCCTTGGATGAGCAGTTCTTC.

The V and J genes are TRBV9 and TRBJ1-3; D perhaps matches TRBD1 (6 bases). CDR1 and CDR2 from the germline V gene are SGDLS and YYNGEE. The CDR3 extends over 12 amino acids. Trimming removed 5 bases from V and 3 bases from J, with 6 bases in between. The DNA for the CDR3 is TGTGCCAGCAGAGGGGGTGGAAACACCATATATTTT. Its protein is CASRGGGNTIYF.

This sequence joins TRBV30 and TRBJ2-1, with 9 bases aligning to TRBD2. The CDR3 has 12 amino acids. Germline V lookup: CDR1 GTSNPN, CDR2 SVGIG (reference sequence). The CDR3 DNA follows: TGTGCGGGGGTAGTAGCGGGGGTTGAGCAGTTCTTC. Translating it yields CAGVVAGVEQFF.

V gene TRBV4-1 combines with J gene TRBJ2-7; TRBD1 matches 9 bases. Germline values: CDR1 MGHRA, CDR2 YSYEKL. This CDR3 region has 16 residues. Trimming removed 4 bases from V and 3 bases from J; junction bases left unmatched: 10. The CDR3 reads CASSPGWLTGGYEQYF. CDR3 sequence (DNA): TGCGCCAGCAGCCCTGGGTGGTTGACAGGGGGCTACGAGCAGTACTTC.

The CDR3 nucleotides read TGTGCCAGCAGCTTACTAACAGGGGGCACTGAAGCTTTCTTT. Its protein is CASSLLTGGTEAFF. The chain has TRBV7-6 and TRBJ1-1, with 8 bases that match TRBD1. V was clipped by 2 bases and J by 4 bases; unmatched bases: 3. CDR3 size: 14 residues. Germline CDR1 and CDR2: SGHVS and FNYEAQ.

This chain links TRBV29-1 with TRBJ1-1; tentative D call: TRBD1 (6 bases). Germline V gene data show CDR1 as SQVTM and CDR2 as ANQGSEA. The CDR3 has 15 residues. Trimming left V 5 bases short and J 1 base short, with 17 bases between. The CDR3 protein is CSVKVSGARNTEAFF. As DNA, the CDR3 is TGCAGCGTTAAAGTTTCAGGGGCGAGGAACACTGAAGCTTTCTTT.

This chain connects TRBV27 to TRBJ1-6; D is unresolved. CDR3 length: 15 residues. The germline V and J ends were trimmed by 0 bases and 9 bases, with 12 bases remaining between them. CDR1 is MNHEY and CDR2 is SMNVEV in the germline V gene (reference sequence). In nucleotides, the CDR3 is TGTGCCAGCAGTTTATCCGGAGCGGACTCTTCACCCCTCCACTTT. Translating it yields CASSLSGADSSPLHF.

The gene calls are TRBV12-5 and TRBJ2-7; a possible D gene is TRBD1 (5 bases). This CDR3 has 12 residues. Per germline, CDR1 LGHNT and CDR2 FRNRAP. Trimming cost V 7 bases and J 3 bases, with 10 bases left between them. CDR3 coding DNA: TGTGCTAGTGCCCAGACAGACTACGAGCAGTACTTC. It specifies CASAQTDYEQYF.

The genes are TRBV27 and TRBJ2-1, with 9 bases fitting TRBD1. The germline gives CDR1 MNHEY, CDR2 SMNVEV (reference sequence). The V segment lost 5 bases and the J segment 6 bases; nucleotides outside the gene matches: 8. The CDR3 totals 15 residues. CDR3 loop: CASSLGTGLGNEQFF. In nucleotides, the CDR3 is TGTGCCAGCAGTCTCGGGACAGGGCTTGGCAATGAGCAGTTCTTC.

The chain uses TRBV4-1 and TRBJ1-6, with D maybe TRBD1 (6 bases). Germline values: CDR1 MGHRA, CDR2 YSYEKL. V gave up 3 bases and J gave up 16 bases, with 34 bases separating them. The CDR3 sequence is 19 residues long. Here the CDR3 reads CASSHVPGTRKTTEENLHF. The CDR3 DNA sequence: TGCGCCAGCAGCCACGTCCCCGGGACACGGAAAACTACGGAGGAAAATCTCCACTTT.

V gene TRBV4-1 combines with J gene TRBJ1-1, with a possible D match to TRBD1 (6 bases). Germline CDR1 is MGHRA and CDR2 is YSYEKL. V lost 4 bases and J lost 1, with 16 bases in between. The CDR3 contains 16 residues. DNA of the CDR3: TGCGCCAGCAGCCCTTCCCCGACAGGAACGAACACTGAAGCTTTCTTT. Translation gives CASSPSPTGTNTEAFF.

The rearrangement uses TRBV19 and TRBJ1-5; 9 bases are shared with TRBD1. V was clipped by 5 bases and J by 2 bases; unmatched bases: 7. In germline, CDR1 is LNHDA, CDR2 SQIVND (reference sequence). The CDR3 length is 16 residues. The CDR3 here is CASSGTGGAGNQPQHF. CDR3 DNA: TGTGCCAGTAGTGGAACAGGGGGCGCAGGCAATCAGCCCCAGCATTTT.

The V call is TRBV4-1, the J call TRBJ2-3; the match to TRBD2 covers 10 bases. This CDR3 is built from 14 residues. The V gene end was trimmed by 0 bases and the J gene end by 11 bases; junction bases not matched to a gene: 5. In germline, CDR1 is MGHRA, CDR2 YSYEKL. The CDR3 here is CASSQDPRTSGQYF. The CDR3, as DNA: TGCGCCAGCAGCCAAGATCCCCGGACTAGCGGGCAGTATTTT.

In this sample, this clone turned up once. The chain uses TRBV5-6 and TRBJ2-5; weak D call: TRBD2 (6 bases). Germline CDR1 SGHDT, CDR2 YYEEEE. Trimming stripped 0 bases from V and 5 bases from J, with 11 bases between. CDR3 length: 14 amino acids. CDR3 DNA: TGTGCCAGCAGCTTGGGACTGGCGGGGGAGACCCAGTACTTC. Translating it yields CASSLGLAGETQYF.